One T cell receptor (beta chain) is described in this entry. Its antigen is still unknown. With V trimmed by 6 bases and J by 1 base, 3 bases remained unmatched. The CDR3 has 13 residues. Germline CDR1 is MNHEY and CDR2 is SVGAGI. The sample belongs to a study of T cell responses to AZD1222 COVID-19 vaccine. At the level of the study: It was second doses at about 4 or about 12 weeks that were pooled. Study-level results: Reportedly, nearly half the spike-specific TCRs target unmutated variant regions. The donors showed a predominance of white British ancestry and of females, with possible underestimation of clonal diversity.

Measured with immunoSEQ multiplex PCR; TCRdb has only the in-frame clones, and not every one. Of more than 120,000 clones in the sample, approximately 94% are singletons; the top ten hold 5.1%. The TCR comes from an adult in good health. The chain recombines TRBV6-5 with TRBJ2-7, with TRBD1 identical over 7 bases. Sequenced material: peripheral blood, taken on day 0 of AZD1222 vaccination. The CDR3 loop is CASSQGVSYEQYF. As DNA, the CDR3 is TGTGCCAGCAGCCAGGGGGTGTCCTACGAGCAGTACTTC.